This entry lists 11 T cell receptor beta chains sequenced from one sample in a study of cytomegalovirus exposure and HLA in healthy donors. Generated by immunoSEQ multiplex PCR, the TCRdb table keeps only in-frame clones and is missing some. Of some 71,000 clones in the sample, 85% to 95% are singletons; the top ten hold approximately 0.99%. The sample was PBMCs. All receptors derive from a woman between 18 and 30 years old in good health and CMV-seronegative.

The rearrangement uses TRBV4-2 and TRBJ1-3; D may be TRBD1 (6 bases). Trimming removed 0 bases from V and 1 base from J, with 10 bases in between. CDR1 LGHNA and CDR2 YNFKEQ come from the germline V gene. The CDR3 covers 16 residues. The CDR3 nucleotides read TGTGCCAGCAGCCAAGAGTCGCAGGGGTCTGGAAACACCATATATTTT. The encoded protein is CASSQESQGSGNTIYF.

The chain recombines TRBV29-1 with TRBJ2-5, with D perhaps TRBD1 (6 bases). Germline V gene lookup returns CDR1 SQVTM and CDR2 ANQGSEA. The CDR3 extends over 14 amino acids. Trimming took 3 bases from V and 5 from J, leaving 16 bases between them. The DNA for the CDR3 is TGCAGCGTTGATGGGCTACAGGGAAGGGAGACCCAGTACTTC. As protein: CSVDGLQGRETQYF.

The V gene is TRBV10-3, the J gene TRBJ1-5; no reliable D call. Trimming stripped 5 bases from V and 0 bases from J, with 8 bases between. CDR1 ENHRY and CDR2 SYGVKD come from the germline V gene. CDR3 length: 14 amino acids. CDR3 sequence reads: CAISQDYSNQPQHF. Written as DNA, the CDR3 is TGTGCCATCAGTCAGGATTATAGCAATCAGCCCCAGCATTTT.

This clone was seen just once. The chain recombines TRBV18 with TRBJ2-3; D gene unclear. The CDR3 extends over 15 amino acids. Per the germline V gene, CDR1 is KGHSH and CDR2 is LQKENI. Deletions cut 3 bases from V and 3 bases from J, with 13 bases between. CDR3 loop: CASSPFVVETDTQYF. The CDR3 DNA follows: TGTGCCAGCTCACCCTTTGTTGTAGAGACAGATACGCAGTATTTT.

V usage is TRBV6-6 and J usage is TRBJ2-5, with TRBD2 identical over 10 bases. The V and J ends lost 6 bases and 4 bases, in that order; junction bases with no gene match: 5. Germline CDR1 and CDR2: MNHNY and SVGAGI (reference sequence). This CDR3 spans 14 amino acids. The CDR3 spells CASSRTSGVETQYF. CDR3 nucleotide sequence: TGTGCCAGCAGCCGAACTAGCGGGGTAGAGACCCAGTACTTC.

The chain couples TRBV7-8 to TRBJ2-1; D gene ambiguous. The CDR3 totals 13 residues. The V end was cut by 1 base, the J end by 9 bases, with 10 bases between. Germline values: CDR1 SGHVS, CDR2 FQNEAQ. The CDR3 bases are TGTGCCAGCAGCTTAGGCCGGAGCCTTGAGCAGTTCTTC. Amino acid sequence: CASSLGRSLEQFF.

In nucleotides, the CDR3 is TGCGCCAGCAGCCAAGCCAACGTAAGACAGTTGCAGTTGGCACTATATGAAAAACTGTTTTTT. Translated, it gives CASSQANVRQLQLALYEKLFF. The chain links TRBV4-1 to TRBJ1-4, with D tentatively TRBD1 (5 bases). Trimming took off 1 base at V and 6 bases at J, with 30 bases between the two ends. Germline V gene data show CDR1 as MGHRA and CDR2 as YSYEKL. The CDR3 is 21 residues long.

The V call is TRBV9, the J call TRBJ1-2, with D hard to call. The V gene's germline CDR1 is SGDLS and CDR2 YYNGEE. The CDR3 consists of 12 residues. Trimming shortened V by 0 bases and J by 6 bases, and 6 bases separated the two germline ends. CDR3 amino acids: CASSVDLHGYTF. DNA for the CDR3: TGTGCCAGCAGCGTAGACCTACATGGCTACACCTTC.

V gene TRBV27 combines with J gene TRBJ2-2; no clear D gene. The CDR3 sequence is 14 residues long. V was shortened by 4 bases and J by 1 base, with 7 bases between the two germline ends. Germline V gene sequence: CDR1 MNHEY, CDR2 SMNVEV (reference sequence). CDR3 in amino acids: CASSYRQNTGELFF. CDR3 nucleotide sequence: TGTGCCAGCAGTTACAGACAGAACACCGGGGAGCTGTTTTTT.

The chain couples TRBV30 to TRBJ2-7; 7 nucleotides align to TRBD1. This CDR3 spans 13 amino acids. Germline V lookup: CDR1 GTSNPN, CDR2 SVGIG (reference sequence). V was pared by 1 base and J by 7 bases, with 7 bases of the junction left unmatched. The CDR3 DNA sequence: TGTGCCTGGAGTGCCGGGACAGTAAGAGAGCAGTACTTC. It encodes CAWSAGTVREQYF.

The rearrangement uses TRBV10-2 and TRBJ2-3; tentatively, D is TRBD1 (5 bases). Germline assignment: CDR1 WSHSY and CDR2 SAAADI. V was shortened by 1 base and J by 1 base, with 6 bases between the two germline ends. This CDR3 region has 14 residues. The DNA of the CDR3 is TGCGCCAGCAGTGAGTTAGGGGGCACAGATACGCAGTATTTT. Translating gives CASSELGGTDTQYF.